Listed below are T cell receptor beta chains from one sample, sequenced in a study of shared clonotypes between healthy human individuals. Only in-frame clones appear in the TCRdb table, and some are missing; sequencing was by immunoSEQ multiplex PCR. The sample records approximately 440,000 clones, approximately 71% being singletons. The sequenced sample consisted of PBMCs. The receptors stem from a woman aged 40 to 49 in good health. Some clones in this sample may be carry-over from other donors' samples. Each CDR3 is given with its conserved first and last residue. Fields, in order: J gene, D gene, V gene, clone size, CDR3 protein, CDR3 DNA. A D gene is named only where the DNA matches it firmly. The size of a clone is reported for some rows only, either as once, few or many, or as a class for expanded clones.

TRBJ2-7 - TRBV7-9 - CASSLEPSSYEQYF TGTGCCAGCAGCTTAGAGCCCTCGAGCTACGAGCAGTACTTC
TRBJ2-2 - TRBV9 - CASSGRADGELFF TGTGCCAGCAGCGGGAGGGCCGACGGGGAGCTGTTTTTT
TRBJ2-3 TRBD1 TRBV2 - CASRDSTTDTQYF TGTGCCAGCCGGGACAGTACTACAGATACGCAGTATTTT
TRBJ1-1 - TRBV18 once CASSPSRGSGGLTEAFF TGTGCCAGCTCACCTAGCCGGGGATCGGGGGGGCTCACTGAAGCTTTCTTT
TRBJ1-5 TRBD1 TRBV6-5 - CASRTGQGDQPQHF TGTGCCAGCAGAACGGGACAGGGAGATCAGCCCCAGCATTTT
TRBJ2-7 - TRBV7-8 - CASSLNRNEQYF TGTGCCAGCAGCTTAAACCGTAACGAGCAGTACTTC
TRBJ2-5 - TRBV29-1 - CSAMGGYGQETQYF TGCAGCGCCATGGGGGGCTACGGTCAAGAGACCCAGTACTTC
TRBJ2-7 - TRBV29-1 - CSAEGSYEQYF TGCAGCGCGGAGGGGTCTTACGAGCAGTACTTC
TRBJ2-5 TRBD1 TRBV18 - CASSPQTGEKTQYF TGTGCCAGCTCACCACAAACAGGGGAGAAGACCCAGTACTTC
TRBJ2-7 - TRBV7-2 - CASSFGGVRHEQYF TGTGCCAGCAGCTTCGGCGGGGTACGCCACGAGCAGTACTTC
TRBJ2-3 TRBD2 TRBV5-1 - CASSLASGTRTDTQYF TGCGCCAGCAGCTTGGCTAGCGGGACTCGTACAGATACGCAGTATTTT
TRBJ1-1 - TRBV4-3 - CASSQRTANTEAFF TGCGCCAGCAGCCAGAGGACAGCGAACACTGAAGCTTTCTTT
TRBJ2-1 - TRBV6-4 many CASSDRDNNEQFF TGTGCCAGCAGTGACCGGGACAACAATGAGCAGTTCTTC
TRBJ2-4 TRBD2 TRBV7-2 - CASSFGTSGSLAKNIQYF TGTGCCAGCAGCTTCGGGACTAGCGGGAGCCTAGCCAAAAACATTCAGTACTTC
TRBJ1-4 - TRBV28 - CASSITGLANEKLFF TGTGCCAGCAGTATCACAGGGCTGGCTAATGAAAAACTGTTTTTT
TRBJ2-7 - TRBV14 once CASSKGPEQYF TGTGCCAGCAGCAAGGGCCCCGAGCAGTACTTC
TRBJ2-7 TRBD1 TRBV2 - CASSEGAGGSYEQYF TGTGCCAGCAGTGAAGGGGCAGGGGGCTCCTACGAGCAGTACTTC
TRBJ2-1 - TRBV29-1 - CSVSVDWDSLGNEQFF TGCAGCGTTTCGGTCGATTGGGACTCCCTTGGCAATGAGCAGTTCTTC
TRBJ2-7 - TRBV30 - CAWNRAGSSYEQYF TGTGCCTGGAATCGGGCGGGCAGCTCCTACGAGCAGTACTTC
TRBJ2-7 - TRBV4-1 - CASSQIRSYEQYF TGCGCCAGCAGCCAAATTAGGTCCTACGAGCAGTACTTC
TRBJ1-1 TRBD1 TRBV27 - CASSPQTGSTEAFF TGTGCCAGCAGTCCACAGACAGGGTCCACTGAAGCTTTCTTT
TRBJ1-5 TRBD1 TRBV2 few CASSESPGQGTGPQHF TGTGCCAGCAGTGAGTCGCCGGGACAGGGGACTGGGCCCCAGCATTTT
TRBJ2-3 - TRBV10-2 once CASGGDNTDTQYF TGCGCCAGCGGCGGGGATAACACAGATACGCAGTATTTT
TRBJ2-7 - TRBV7-8 - CASSRSDFARAEQYF TGTGCCAGCAGCCGGAGCGACTTTGCTCGGGCCGAGCAGTACTTC
TRBJ1-1 TRBD1 TRBV18 - CASSTGDTEAFF TGTGCCAGCTCTACAGGGGACACTGAAGCTTTCTTT
TRBJ2-5 - TRBV29-1 - CSVDQGQETQYF TGCAGCGTTGATCAGGGGCAAGAGACCCAGTACTTC
TRBJ1-1 - TRBV7-3 - CASSLQGQDTEAFF TGTGCCAGCAGCTTACAGGGACAAGACACTGAAGCTTTCTTT
TRBJ2-7 - TRBV4-1 - CAGSLAVPYEQYF TGCGCCGGCAGCCTTGCTGTACCCTACGAGCAGTACTTC
TRBJ1-3 - TRBV28 - CASSFGLFRRIGNTIYF TGTGCCAGCAGTTTTGGGCTATTTCGTCGTATTGGAAACACCATATATTTT
TRBJ1-1 - TRBV2 - CASSDEGETEAFF TGTGCCAGCAGTGACGAGGGAGAGACTGAAGCTTTCTTT
TRBJ1-1 TRBD1 TRBV28 - CASSISGTGGVYTEAFF TGTGCCAGCAGTATCTCCGGGACAGGGGGCGTGTACACTGAAGCTTTCTTT